Each of the 3 T cell receptor beta chains below was sequenced from the same sample in a study of cytomegalovirus exposure and HLA in healthy donors. PCR used 60 Vbeta primers and 13 Jbeta primers. Sequenced by immunoSEQ multiplex PCR; TCRdb stores in-frame clones only, minus some. The repertoire holds 150,000 to 200,000 clones, with about 75% as singletons. The material sequenced was PBMCs. All receptors derive from a woman aged 50 to 65 in good health and CMV-seropositive.

V usage is TRBV11-2 and J usage is TRBJ2-7; 7 bases are a match to TRBD1. CDR1 SGHAT and CDR2 FQNNGV come from the germline V gene. The CDR3 is 13 residues long. The V segment lost 5 bases and the J segment 4 bases; nucleotides outside the gene matches: 5. In DNA form, the CDR3 reads TGTGCCAGCAGCCAGGGACAGAGGTACGAGCAGTACTTC. Protein sequence: CASSQGQRYEQYF.

V gene TRBV7-2 combines with J gene TRBJ2-3; tentative D call: TRBD2 (6 bases). Deletions cut 4 bases from V and 9 bases from J, with 17 bases between. From germline, CDR1 is SGHTA and CDR2 FQGNSA. This CDR3 is built from 14 residues. The CDR3 DNA sequence: TGTGCCAGCAGCTCGGGACTGGCCCCCGGAACGCAGTATTTT. Its protein is CASSSGLAPGTQYF.

This clone was detected only once. Written as DNA, the CDR3 is TGTGCCAGTCCCTATGGGGCAGGGGCCTTCTCTAGCACAGATACGCAGTATTTT. Its protein is CASPYGAGAFSSTDTQYF. This chain links TRBV2 with TRBJ2-3, with D tentatively TRBD1 (6 bases). The V end was cut by 9 bases, the J end by 0 bases, with 25 bases between. The CDR3 is 18 residues long. Germline V CDR1 and CDR2: SNHLY, FYNNEI.